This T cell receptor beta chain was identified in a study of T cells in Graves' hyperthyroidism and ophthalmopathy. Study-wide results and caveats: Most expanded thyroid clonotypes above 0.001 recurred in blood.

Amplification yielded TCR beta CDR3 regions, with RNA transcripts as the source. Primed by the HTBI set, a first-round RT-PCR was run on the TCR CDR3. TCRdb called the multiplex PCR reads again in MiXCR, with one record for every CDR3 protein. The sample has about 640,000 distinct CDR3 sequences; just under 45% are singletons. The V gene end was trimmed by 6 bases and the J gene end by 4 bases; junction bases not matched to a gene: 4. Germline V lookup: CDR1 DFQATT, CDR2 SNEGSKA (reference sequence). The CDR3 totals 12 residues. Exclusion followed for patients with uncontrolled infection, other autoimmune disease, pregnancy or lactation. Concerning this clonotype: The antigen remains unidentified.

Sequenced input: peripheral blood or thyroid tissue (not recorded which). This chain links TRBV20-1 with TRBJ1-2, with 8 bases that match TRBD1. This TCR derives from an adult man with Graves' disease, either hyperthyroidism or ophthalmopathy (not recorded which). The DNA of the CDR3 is TGCAGTGCCCTAGGACAGGGCTATGGCTACACCTTC. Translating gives CSALGQGYGYTF.